The rows below give T cell receptor beta chains drawn from one sample of a study of metastatic and nonmetastatic thyroid tumors. TCRdb re-called clones from the PCR reads using MiXCR. The profile shows more than 13,000 clones, approximately 30% of them singletons. Sequencing was carried out using tumor tissue. These receptors were obtained from a male donor with papillary thyroid cancer or a benign thyroid nodule (not recorded which). Some clones in this sample may be carry-over from other donors' samples. CDR3s include the opening cysteine and the closing phenylalanine or tryptophan. D genes are given only for firm matches. Clone size is given for some rows only: seen once, a few or many times, or a class if the clone is expanded.

d_gene	abundance	j_gene	len	v_gene	CDR3aa	CDR3nt
.	medium-sized	TRBJ2-5	14	TRBV15	CATSRDSQSETQYF	TGTGCCACCAGCAGAGATTCACAGTCAGAGACCCAGTACTTC
TRBD2	few	TRBJ2-3	18	TRBV7-2	CASSLGLAGGRSTDTQYF	TGTGCCAGCAGCTTAGGGCTAGCGGGAGGGCGGAGCACAGATACGCAGTATTTT
.	medium-sized	TRBJ2-5	14	TRBV4-1	CASSQVAGKETQYF	TGCGCCAGCAGCCAAGTGGCGGGGAAAGAGACCCAGTACTTC
.	many	TRBJ1-5	13	TRBV7-8	CASSYRGNQPQHF	TGTGCCAGCAGCTACAGGGGCAATCAGCCCCAGCATTTT
.	many	TRBJ1-2	14	TRBV9	CASSADSRDYGYTF	TGTGCCAGCAGCGCGGACAGCCGAGACTATGGCTACACCTTC
TRBD1	many	TRBJ1-1	14	TRBV20-1	CSARGQGGWTEAFF	TGCAGTGCTAGGGGACAGGGAGGATGGACTGAAGCTTTCTTT
TRBD2	.	TRBJ2-3	15	TRBV20-1	CSARPASGRTDTQYF	TGCAGTGCCAGGCCGGCTAGCGGGAGGACAGATACGCAGTATTTT
TRBD2	many	TRBJ2-7	13	TRBV9	CASSAGTSGREYF	TGTGCCAGCAGCGCCGGGACTAGCGGGAGAGAGTACTTC
TRBD2	many	TRBJ2-7	16	TRBV6-1	CASSEGWGGTRYEQYF	TGTGCCAGCAGTGAAGGGTGGGGGGGGACTAGATACGAGCAGTACTTC
TRBD1	.	TRBJ2-7	16	TRBV11-2	CASSSRKGQALYEQYF	TGTGCCAGCAGCAGTAGGAAAGGACAGGCACTCTACGAGCAGTACTTC
TRBD2	.	TRBJ2-2	15	TRBV2	CASRPTSWMAGELFF	TGTGCCAGCAGGCCGACTAGCTGGATGGCCGGGGAGCTGTTTTTT